This TCR beta chain was captured by sequencing in a study of cytomegalovirus exposure and HLA in healthy donors. J lost 0 bases, V lost 7 bases, and 12 bases had no gene match. Per germline, CDR1 MRHNA and CDR2 SNTAGT. The CDR3 covers 18 residues. The PCR was carried out with 60 Vbeta primers and 13 Jbeta primers. The table came from immunoSEQ multiplex PCR; TCRdb's copy has only in-frame clones and leaves some out. The sample has about 48,000 clones. V gene TRBV6-4 combines with J gene TRBJ1-6, with 7 bases aligning to TRBD1. The source is a male donor in good health and CMV-seropositive. Material: PBMCs. The CDR3 reads CASTLRTGLSSYNSPLHF. CDR3 sequence (DNA): TGTGCCAGCACCCTCCGGACAGGCTTAAGCTCCTATAATTCACCCCTCCACTTT.